Described below is a single T cell receptor beta chain sequence and its context. This receptor's antigen is unknown. Base qualities are missing; no much larger clone stands one base away. The data were obtained in a study of shared clonotypes between healthy human individuals (dated by TCRdb to 2019 to 2021). With regard to the full study: A few men and a couple of women, aged 18 to 49 years, made up the cohort. For each donor, three plates each were used for CD4 naive and CD4 memory, two plates were used for CD8 naive, and one plate was used for CD8 memory. Blood TCR repertoires of about five healthy adults were deeply sequenced to estimate repertoire size and the extent of clonotype sharing between individuals. Different laboratories and diverse techniques were used to prepare libraries and sequence TCR repertoires, to increase sequencing depth and limit assay-specific biases. Leukapheresis yielded between about 0.8 and 8.9 billion PBMCs per donor. On the study overall, not on this receptor specifically: Compared with non-shared clonotypes, clonotypes shared by all four sorted-subset donors had higher generation probabilities. Because the study included a small number of donors, the genetic and exposure-history diversity represented was limited. When a few donors were compared, the shared fraction of clonotypes was approximately 5% for naive CD4, around 3.6% for naive CD8, roughly 2.3% for memory CD4, and under 0.5% for memory CD8. Sampling was limited to blood, and TCR repertoires in tissue likely differ from TCR repertoires in blood. Naive subsets generally had larger estimated clonotype richness than memory subsets did. Even with the large sequencing depth, rarefaction of the sorted-subset datasets indicated that sequencing was incomplete. Pairwise subsampling indicated that sequencing depth was expected to affect the degree of clonotype sharing among donors.

Using the deep immunoSEQ assay, multiplex PCR amplified TCR CDR3 regions from genomic DNA. For each cell subset, the extracted genomic DNA was distributed evenly across all wells of several immunoSEQ 96-well plates, and each plate served as one replicate. For sorted subsets, each replicate PCR was loaded with 200 ng genomic DNA, equivalent to about 33,000 T cell genomes. The purified libraries were quantified using a Qubit 3.0 fluorometer, sized with a Bioanalyzer 2100, and then quantified again using the KAPA Library Quantification kit. Each immunoSEQ 96-well plate was sequenced on its own single-read 150-cycle Illumina NextSeq 550 flow cell. In the source study's methods: Because the immunoSEQ output held only junctional sequences and lacked quality scores, the filtering could not match the filtering applied to full-length reads. To assign V/J genes and CDR3, sequences were annotated against IMGT germline references using PyIR, a Python wrapper for IgBLAST v1.9. Reads were removed for weak V/J assignments (E-value above 1e-6), missing CDR3, stop codons, out-of-frame junctions, or ambiguous translated residues. A V3J clonotype was defined by an identical inferred V gene, J gene, and CDR3 amino acid sequence. Percentage overlap between repertoires was computed as shared unique clonotypes divided by the size of the smaller repertoire. RTK rarefaction, the Chao1 estimator, and Recon v2.1 estimates of unobserved clonotypes were used to assess repertoire richness. For all TCRbeta clonotypes obtained by the gDNA method from several donors, generation probabilities were computed with OLGA. Drawn from immuneACCESS, this table holds only the in-frame rearrangements with V and J called that TCRdb kept. Clones are partly lost; checked studies trace under half to an unresolved V gene and leave the rest unexplained. V, J and clone size were drawn from that table, and D and trimming were deduced from the DNA. The sample data list nearly 1,000,000 clones, and approximately 80% of these were observed just once. The ten largest make up approximately 1.5% of the sample.

Donors were healthy HIV-negative adults with no recently reported acute infections or vaccinations. Every donor was a Caucasian adult residing in Nashville, Tennessee, USA. Magnetic negative selection was used to enrich CD4+ T cells, after which naive cells were positively selected on CD45RA and the negative fraction became the memory subset. Blood was collected by leukapheresis, and PBMCs were isolated by Ficoll-Histopaque density gradient centrifugation and then cryopreserved in liquid nitrogen vapor phase. Analytical flow cytometry was used to check the purity and quantity of each magnetically sorted T cell population. Genomic DNA was isolated from each sorted fraction and quantified by UV absorbance on a Nanodrop 2000c. The sequence was obtained from a man between 18 and 29 years old in good health. Sequences were obtained from memory CD4+ T cells sorted from blood. Read against the paper, the sample's cell subset or site label means: CD45RA-negative fraction.

The nucleotide sequence reads as follows: TGCAGCGCCTCGAGGGAGGGATGGACTGAAGCTTTCTTT. This sequence encodes CSASREGWTEAFF. Here the chain combines TRBV29-1 and TRBJ1-1; there is no confident call for the D gene. Reading from cysteine to phenylalanine, the CDR3 counts 13 amino acids. Solely the CDR3 DNA is kept, with 39 bases framed from the first base. As encoded in the germline V gene, CDR1 is SQVTM while CDR2 is ANQGSEA. V is pared back by 7 bases and J by 5 bases, with 17 bases lying between the germline termini.